The rows below give T cell receptor beta chains drawn from one sample of a study of T cells in Graves' hyperthyroidism and ophthalmopathy. TCRdb passed the multiplex PCR reads through MiXCR, listing each CDR3 protein once. This table holds 250,000 or so distinct CDR3 sequences, about 15% found once. The sample was blood. The receptors were gathered from a woman younger than 30 with Graves' ophthalmopathy. Each CDR3 is given without its conserved first and last residue.

>TRBJ2-3|TRBV12-3/TRBV12-4
ASTTGWGGAQSGLGTDTQY
>TRBJ2-1|TRBV6-2/TRBV6-3
ASSYSGGAYEQF
>TRBJ2-3|TRBV9
ASSVAGVAGLDTQY
>TRBJ2-1|TRBV9
ASSVGTATRYNEQF
>TRBJ2-7|TRBV9
ARSNRGGSYEQY
>TRBJ2-2|TRBV7-6
ASSLTATSTGELF
>TRBJ2-7|TRBV28
ASNPTVRTSGRVYEQY
>TRBJ2-7|TRBV7-2
ASSLGFLNEQY
>TRBJ2-7|TRBV10-3
AISESMLAGPYEQY
>TRBJ1-3|TRBV9
ASSGQRVHSGNTIY
>TRBJ2-3|TRBV9
ASSENLAGGPDTQY
>TRBJ1-1|TRBV20-1
SADPEKTQDTEAF
>TRBJ1-1|TRBV28
ASGIPEYTEAF
>TRBJ1-1|TRBV20-1
SARDLPGRMNTEAF
>TRBJ2-7|TRBV27
ASSLTGGAGEQY
>TRBJ2-7|TRBV20-1
SAPGTSGGRIYEQY
>TRBJ2-1|TRBV6-1
ASRMTSGSAYNEQF
>TRBJ2-2|TRBV10-2
AGARGGPNTGELF
>TRBJ1-1|TRBV12-5
ASGVTEAF
>TRBJ1-1|TRBV9
ASSPFTGTEAF
>TRBJ2-1|TRBV7-9
ASSSPSGRPSYNEQF
>TRBJ2-7|TRBV4-1
ASSQGPSQGIVYEQY
>TRBJ1-2|TRBV5-1
ASSHRDRTTNYGYT
>TRBJ2-5|TRBV6-1
ASRPYSGASQETQY
>TRBJ1-2|TRBV6-1
ASSETGNYGYT
>TRBJ1-2|TRBV20-1
SAGGQAYGYT
>TRBJ2-1|TRBV2
ASSEGILGEQF
>-|TRBV7-2
ASSLVREVPTDTQY
>TRBJ1-1|TRBV12-3/TRBV12-4
ASMWLMNTEAF
>TRBJ1-1|TRBV30
AWSNQKGSAEAF
>TRBJ2-1|TRBV28
ASSWTPGRDEQF
>TRBJ2-5|TRBV27
ASSFYRGETQY
>TRBJ2-5|TRBV2
ASRRPSGGLETQY
>TRBJ2-2|TRBV3-1
ASSQPPWASFQANTGELF
>TRBJ2-1|TRBV9
ASSVGDFSSYNEQF
>TRBJ2-2|TRBV6-2/TRBV6-3
ASSYSDGQPFPVELF
>TRBJ2-1|TRBV7-9
ASSVDRENNEQF
>TRBJ1-3|TRBV16
ASSQSGRSGNTIY
>TRBJ2-7|TRBV11-2
ASSSEAGRYEQY
>TRBJ1-6|TRBV28
ASSTRGLGAYNSPLH
>TRBJ2-2|TRBV7-9
ASSSRLARNTGELF
>TRBJ1-2|TRBV19
ASSPSGRSGYT